This TCR beta chain was documented in a study of T-cell memory formation after mild COVID-19. Unmatched junction bases numbered 7, after V lost 6 bases and J lost 4 bases. The CDR3 sequence is 14 residues long. The study, taken as a whole, reports: Later expanders leaned toward CD4+, whereas clones contracting from day 15 to 85 were balanced CD4/CD8. Contracting CD4+ clones lay largely in CM and EM, with CD8+ ones residing in EMRA.

About this clonotype itself: Its antigen is as yet unknown.

TCRdb reprocessed the 5' RACE reads via MiXCR and lists one record per CDR3 protein. This sample has fewer than 550,000 distinct CDR3 sequences, with around 20% found just once. This sequence was found in an adult woman who had mild COVID-19 (a few samples of this study predate the infection). Cell type and time point are not known. Sequenced sample: PBMCs or a T cell subset sorted from them (not recorded which). The genes are TRBV12-3 or TRBV12-4 and TRBJ1-2; TRBD1 aligns across 8 bases. This CDR3 reads CASRDGTGIYGYTF. CDR3 sequence (DNA): TGTGCCAGCAGAGACGGGACAGGAATCTATGGCTACACCTTC.